These T cell receptor beta chains were read from a single sample in a study of shared clonotypes between healthy human individuals. Clones were read by immunoSEQ multiplex PCR, and TCRdb kept only the in-frame ones, dropping some. Of a few hundred thousand clones in the sample, 70% to 80% are singletons; the top ten hold roughly 12%. Source material: PBMCs. The receptors come from a woman aged 35 to 49 in good health. Some clones in this sample may be carry-over from other donors' samples. CDR3s leave out the opening cysteine and the closing phenylalanine or tryptophan. Clone size is not always given. Where it is, it says once, few, many or a class for expanded clones.

V	size	J	CDR3
TRBV28	few	TRBJ2-3	ASRETRLGTDTQY
TRBV7-9	NA	TRBJ2-3	ASSLPGGLAGGDTQY
TRBV18	NA	TRBJ2-7	ASSPGQGAPYEQY
TRBV14	once	TRBJ2-7	ASSQVGAGGGVWEQY
TRBV4-2	NA	TRBJ1-1	ASSHLQGGNTEAF
TRBV11-1	NA	TRBJ2-7	ASSGMISYEQY
TRBV29-1	many	TRBJ2-1	SVDGLKNNEQF
TRBV18	few	TRBJ1-1	ASSPTGAGPTNTEAF
TRBV7-9	NA	TRBJ2-3	ASSPHGNPDTQY
TRBV5-6	NA	TRBJ2-3	ASSSGPGVADTQY
TRBV9	NA	TRBJ2-5	ASSVGPGEGETQY
TRBV5-5	NA	TRBJ1-2	ASSLAVAGVAGYT
TRBV6-4	many	TRBJ2-3	ASSEGTSGSDTQY
TRBV7-2	NA	TRBJ1-2	ASSIQGYGYT
TRBV5-1	NA	TRBJ2-5	ASSTGGAETQY
TRBV5-1	NA	TRBJ1-1	ASSSDRGYTPNTEAF
TRBV9	NA	TRBJ2-7	ASSVSGRQDEQY
TRBV5-6	NA	TRBJ2-3	ASSRFSGSSQY
TRBV9	NA	TRBJ2-5	ASSDEGGAQETQY
TRBV18	NA	TRBJ2-1	ASSPGLAHPSSYNEQF
TRBV7-3	NA	TRBJ2-7	ASSLTVSRVPDDRNEQY
TRBV30	NA	TRBJ1-2	AWSVSSGNYRRNYGYT
TRBV11-1	NA	TRBJ2-5	ASSLNPGLAETQY
TRBV5-1	NA	TRBJ1-5	ASSLGQSPNQPQH
TRBV11-2	NA	TRBJ2-3	ASSPGLADTDTQY
TRBV11-1	NA	TRBJ2-7	ASSFRGAGADEQY
TRBV7-2	NA	TRBJ1-6	ASSLAPPGRTYNSPLH
TRBV5-8	once	TRBJ1-2	ASSLVAGRGSYGYT
TRBV6-5	NA	TRBJ2-5	ASSRTGGPQETQY
TRBV5-8	NA	TRBJ2-1	ASSVNRGRASYDEQF
TRBV5-6	NA	TRBJ2-1	ASSLSTSGSYNEQF
TRBV10-3	few	TRBJ1-2	AISRQAANYGYT
TRBV11-2	NA	TRBJ2-1	ASSLVPSGRAGNEQF
TRBV21-1	NA	TRBJ1-3	ASSKRDGTVHLSGNTIY
TRBV9	NA	TRBJ2-2	ASSVSTGELF
TRBV21-1	NA	TRBJ1-3	ASSSSDGNTIY
TRBV7-9	NA	TRBJ2-3	ASSSRRGYTDTQY
TRBV28	NA	TRBJ2-1	ASRRGYEQF
TRBV5-4	NA	TRBJ2-1	ASSLSTSVNNEQF
TRBV7-2	NA	TRBJ2-1	ASSYQGSSYNEQF
TRBV11-1	NA	TRBJ2-1	ASLAGTYSYNEQF
TRBV19	NA	TRBJ1-4	ASSTGFANEKLF
TRBV5-1	NA	TRBJ2-5	ASSLGLAGIQETQY
TRBV30	few	TRBJ1-2	AWSATGITNYGYT
TRBV29-1	NA	TRBJ2-1	SVRGFESYNEQF
TRBV9	NA	TRBJ2-1	ASSEGTPTYNEQF
TRBV5-4	NA	TRBJ2-7	ASREEPGQGAYEQY
TRBV27	NA	TRBJ2-6	ASSLGLLSGANVLT
TRBV5-1	NA	TRBJ2-1	ASSETSGSYNEQF
TRBV7-9	NA	TRBJ1-2	ASSLSGTATFYGYT
TRBV6-1	NA	TRBJ2-2	ASSEAQGFVVAGELF
TRBV13	few	TRBJ2-6	ASSPPPGYSGANVLT
TRBV9	NA	TRBJ2-7	ASTLEVDGEQY
TRBV4-1	NA	TRBJ1-4	ASSQEAYRQENEKLF
TRBV7-3	NA	TRBJ2-1	ASSLTGRSSYNEQF
TRBV11-2	NA	TRBJ2-7	ASSSGTSGSGHEQY
TRBV28	NA	TRBJ2-7	ASMGPSGIPN